This TCR beta chain emerged from a study of graft-versus-host responses after intestinal transplantation. As for the study in general: Recipients were given multivisceral, liver-intestinal, or isolated intestinal transplants. Every one of the recipients received anti-thymocyte globulin induction and afterwards took tacrolimus and steroids for roughly 3 years.

The table came from immunoSEQ multiplex PCR; TCRdb's copy has only in-frame clones and leaves some out. The sample shows tens of thousands of clones, around 95% of them seen only once. Notes on the study in general: The authors found GvH clones in recipient marrow, some appearing first in ileum or blood. Early post-transplant falls in HvG clones accompanied the peak levels of circulating GvH clones.

The CDR3 covers 14 residues. Germline V gene data show CDR1 as MGHRA and CDR2 as YSYEKL. Trimming stripped 3 bases from V and 8 bases from J, with 16 bases between. Turning to this clone: Antigen specificity is unknown.

The sequencing used unstimulated CD8+ T cells sorted from spleen or lymph node cells, collected before transplant. The source is a human donor who was the organ donor for an intestinal transplant. The chain is built from TRBV4-1 and TRBJ1-2, with D possibly being TRBD1 (6 bases). CDR3 in amino acids: CASSQQTGVIGYTF. The CDR3 DNA reads as TGCGCCAGCAGCCAGCAGACAGGCGTTATCGGCTACACCTTC.